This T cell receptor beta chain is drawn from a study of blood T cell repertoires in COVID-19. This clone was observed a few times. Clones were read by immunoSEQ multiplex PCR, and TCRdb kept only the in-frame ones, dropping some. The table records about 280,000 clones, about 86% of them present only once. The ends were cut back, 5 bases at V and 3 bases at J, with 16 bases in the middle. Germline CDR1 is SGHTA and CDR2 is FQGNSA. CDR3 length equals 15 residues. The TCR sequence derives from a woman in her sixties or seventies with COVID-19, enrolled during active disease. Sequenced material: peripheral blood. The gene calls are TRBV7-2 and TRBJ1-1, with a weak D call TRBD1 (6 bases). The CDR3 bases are TGTGCCAGCAGCCCTACCAGGGACACCTACACTGAAGCTTTCTTT. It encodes CASSPTRDTYTEAFF.